Detailed here is one TCR beta chain. The specificity of this receptor is unknown. Within one base of it there is no much larger clone, and no base qualities were kept. The entry originates in a study of persistence of HIV-infected CD4 T cells (TCRdb year 2020). With regard to the full study: The median time the participants had spent on suppressive ART was roughly eight years. In the cross-participant TCR cluster analysis, fewer than 10 participants were included for CMV and roughly 7 participants were included for Gag. Proviral sequencing was used to assess clonality among infected cells, whereas TCRbeta sequencing gauged the clonality of all cells within each sorted population. Apart from two participants who underwent leukapheresis at a single time point, peripheral blood samples of up to about 180 mL were collected from participants at multiple time points. Anti-CD3/anti-CD28 stimulation activated a higher proportion of cells, with a lower memory fraction, than antigen stimulation. The study isolated CMV- and HIV-1 Gag-responding CD4+ T cells from ART-treated individuals to examine antigen-driven clonal expansion of HIV-1-infected cells. The research as a whole found: Within the same sorted populations, TCR oligoclonality correlated with proviral oligoclonality. Only a small number of individuals took part in the study, and the range of antigens tested was limited. TCRbeta richness in CMV- and Gag-responding cells was significantly lower than in anti-CD3/anti-CD28-responding cells; CMV-responding cells had higher oligoclonality than CD3/CD28-stimulated and Gag-responding cells. Bulk TCR analyses could not be restricted to the rare CMV-responding cells that actually carried HIV-1 proviruses. Degenerate expanded CDR3beta sequences were enriched in antigen-responding cells, suggesting convergent selection of CD4+ responses to CMV and Gag.

TCRbeta repertoires were sequenced from genomic DNA with the immunoSEQ hsTCRB assay version 4 in survey mode. Genomic DNA was diluted to roughly 9.3 ng/uL, and up to about 1 ug per sample was used for TCRbeta sequencing. Per the authors' processing: Analysis of the TCRbeta data was done in ImmunoSeq Analyzer 3.0, and diversity was computed on productive nucleotide rearrangements. Using the Immunarch R package, lower-bound TCR diversity was estimated with the improved Chao index and clonality was estimated with the Gini coefficient. Different nucleotide rearrangements encoding the same CDR3beta amino acid sequence were treated as distinct clonotypes. TCRbeta sequences significantly enriched in antigen-responding cells relative to anti-CD3/anti-CD28-activated cells were identified by differential abundance analysis. TCRs were clustered by predicted peptide-MHC specificity with GLIPH2, both within individual participants and across merged participant data sets. TCRdb limited this immuneACCESS table to in-frame rearrangements with V and J called. A share of clones is missing; checked studies link under half to unresolved V genes, and the rest is unexplained. The D gene and trimming were derived from the DNA, and the V and J assignments and clone size from that table. The sample table records around 39,000 clones; about 90% of these occur just once. The ten largest make up just over 1% of the sample.

The sample's treatment or condition label, in plain terms: suppressive antiretroviral therapy. Cells were stimulated with anti-CD3/anti-CD28 magnetic beads as a nonspecific positive control representing the CD4+ T cell repertoire. Responding CD4+ T cells were sorted by upregulation of both CD40 ligand and CD69. Participants were HIV-1-infected adults who started suppressive ART during chronic infection. Plasma HIV-1 RNA had been undetectable (below 50 copies/mL) in participants for at least 4 years. To be included, a participant needed positive CMV serology and a CD4+ T cell count above 400 cells/uL. Before stimulation, PBMCs were isolated using density centrifugation and then depleted of CD8+ T cells. For approximately 19 hours, the CD8-depleted PBMCs were stimulated with anti-CD28/CD49d costimulation, a CD40-blocking antibody, and enfuvirtide to prevent new infections. Sorting was done on either a Beckman Coulter MoFlo Legacy or an XDP sorter, and propidium iodide was used to exclude dead cells. Genomic DNA was extracted with the QIAamp DNA Mini Kit for samples above one million cells, otherwise with the Quick-DNA Microprep Kit.

V gives up 10 bases and J gives up 5 bases, and the segment between their germline ends measures 13 bases. Counted from cysteine to phenylalanine, this CDR3 has 12 amino acids. Here the CDR3 DNA is all that survives: 36 bases in frame from base 1. The chain is assembled from TRBV12-3 or TRBV12-4 and TRBJ2-3; the D gene is perhaps TRBD2, from 6 matching bases. The TCR comes from an adult man with HIV who was CMV-seropositive. The sequenced sample was CD4+ T cells sorted from PBMCs after approximately 19-hour stimulation, obtained from a patient who received antiretroviral therapy. Explained via the paper, the cell subset or site label denotes: CD40L+CD69+ CD4 T cells responding to anti-CD3/anti-CD28 beads, representing the overall repertoire. The DNA reads TGTGCCACGGGGGAAGCGCTAGATACGCAGTATTTT. Protein translation: CATGEALDTQYF.